The next 21 T cell receptor beta chains were all read from a single sample in a study of T cell responses to AZD1222 COVID-19 vaccine. Some clones are missing from TCRdb's copy, which holds only in-frame ones; the method was immunoSEQ multiplex PCR. The table has 150,000 to 200,000 clones, about nine tenths seen once. The source was peripheral blood, collected 28 days after the second AZD1222 dose. Receptors were obtained from an adult who received the AZD1222 COVID-19 vaccine.

V usage is TRBV7-2 and J usage is TRBJ1-2; D possibly corresponds to TRBD1 (6 bases). The CDR3 loop spans 16 amino acids. Trimming removed 5 bases from V and 0 bases from J, with 16 bases in between. Germline CDR1 reads SGHTA; CDR2 reads FQGNSA. CDR3 sequence: CASSLRTVSANYGYTF. CDR3 sequence (DNA): TGTGCCAGCAGCCTACGGACAGTTTCAGCTAACTATGGCTACACCTTC.

The chain uses TRBV5-1 and TRBJ2-1; 11 nucleotides agree with TRBD2. This CDR3 contains 17 residues. CDR1 SGHRS and CDR2 YFSETQ come from the germline V gene. Trimming cost V 2 bases and J 5 bases; bases outside gene matches: 9. Here the CDR3 DNA reads TGCGCCAGCAGCTTCACCCCCGGGACTAGCGGAAACAATGAGCAGTTCTTC. Its protein is CASSFTPGTSGNNEQFF.

The chain couples TRBV27 to TRBJ1-2; 7 bases fit TRBD1. Germline lookup yields CDR1 MNHEY and CDR2 SMNVEV (reference sequence). The CDR3 runs to 14 residues. Trimming cost V 5 bases and J 4 bases; bases outside gene matches: 7. CDR3 residues: CASSPGGQIYGYTF. The CDR3 DNA reads TGTGCCAGCAGTCCCGGGGGACAGATCTATGGCTACACCTTC.

This clone showed up just once. The chain combines TRBV7-2 with TRBJ1-2, with TRBD1 as a possible D gene (6 bases). Between the trimmed V and J ends, which lost 1 base and 1 base, there was a span of 13 bases. Germline V gene sequence: CDR1 SGHTA, CDR2 FQGNSA. This CDR3 spans 16 amino acids. CDR3 region: CASSLGQGLVNYGYTF. The DNA of the CDR3 is TGTGCCAGCAGCTTAGGCCAGGGGCTTGTTAACTATGGCTACACCTTC.

The chain carries TRBV28 and TRBJ2-6; TRBD1 agrees at 7 bases. V lost 6 bases and J lost 1; bases outside the gene matches: 3. The CDR3 is 15 residues long. Germline V CDR1 and CDR2: MDHEN, SYDVKM. The CDR3 region is CASSSTGSGANVLTF. CDR3 in DNA: TGTGCCAGCAGCTCGACAGGGTCTGGGGCCAACGTCCTGACTTTC. Filled out from reference TRBV28 and TRBJ2-6, the complete variable domain reads DVKVTQSSRYLVKRTGEKVFLECVQDMDHENMFWYRQDPGLGLRLIYFSYDVKMKEKGDIPEGYSVSREKKERFSLILESASTNQTSMYLCASSSTGSGANVLTFGAGSRLTVL.

The chain uses TRBV5-6 and TRBJ1-3; no definite D call. The length of the CDR3 is 16 residues. CDR1 is SGHDT and CDR2 is YYEEEE in the germline V gene. V dropped 5 bases and J dropped 0 bases, with 15 bases sitting between them. The CDR3 region is CASSSAGRTSGNTIYF. DNA of the CDR3: TGTGCCAGCAGTTCAGCTGGACGGACCTCTGGAAACACCATATATTTT. The variable domain in full, with the rest retrieved from reference TRBV5-6 and TRBJ1-3, is DAGVTQSPTHLIKTRGQQVTLRCSPKSGHDTVSWYQQALGQGPQFIFQYYEEEERQRGNFPDRFSGHQFPNYSSELNVNALLLGDSALYLCASSSAGRTSGNTIYFGEGSWLTVV.

This chain connects TRBV2 to TRBJ2-2; D remains ambiguous. Trimming took 6 bases from V and 5 from J, leaving 7 bases between them. CDR1 SNHLY and CDR2 FYNNEI come from the germline V gene. The CDR3 extends over 12 amino acids. CDR3 in DNA: TGTGCCAGCAGGGAACAAACCGGGGAGCTGTTTTTT. This codes for CASREQTGELFF. Supplemented by reference TRBV2 and TRBJ2-2, the full variable domain reads EPEVTQTPSHQVTQMGQEVILRCVPISNHLYFYWYRQILGQKVEFLVSFYNNEISEKSEIFDDQFSVERPDGSNFTLKIRSTKLEDSAMYFCASREQTGELFFGEGSRLTVL.

V is TRBV19 and J is TRBJ1-5; a weak D match, TRBD1 (6 bases). The CDR3 runs 15 residues. Trimming took 6 bases from V and 0 from J, leaving 12 bases between them. The germline V gene has CDR1 LNHDA and CDR2 SQIVND (reference sequence). CDR3 region: CASSWTEYSNQPQHF. CDR3 nucleotides: TGTGCCAGTAGCTGGACAGAGTATAGCAATCAGCCCCAGCATTTT.

As to this clone: The identical CDR3 is also encoded by other nucleotide sequences in the sample. CDR3 region: CASSPLVGYEQYF. The DNA of the CDR3 is TGTGCCAGCAGTCCGCTAGTAGGCTACGAGCAGTACTTC. This chain uses TRBV9 with TRBJ2-7, with unresolved D. This CDR3 region has 13 residues. Germline CDR1 is SGDLS and CDR2 is YYNGEE. V dropped 5 bases and J dropped 3 bases, with 12 bases sitting between them. The full variable domain, with the rest looked up from reference TRBV9 and TRBJ2-7, is DSGVTQTPKHLITATGQRVTLRCSPRSGDLSVYWYQQSLDQGLQFLIQYYNGEERAKGNILERFSAQQFPDLHSELNLSSLELGDSALYFCASSPLVGYEQYFGPGTRLTVT.

This chain connects TRBV29-1 to TRBJ1-2; 7 bases agree with TRBD1. The V segment lost 5 bases and the J segment 4 bases; nucleotides outside the gene matches: 7. Germline CDR1 and CDR2: SQVTM and ANQGSEA. This CDR3 region has 13 residues. The CDR3 DNA reads as TGCAGCGTTAATGACAGGGATACCTATGGCTACACCTTC. Its translation is CSVNDRDTYGYTF.

This clone came up once. The chain employs TRBV27 and TRBJ2-1; 10 bases are shared with TRBD1. CDR3 length: 17 residues. The J segment lost 7 bases and the V segment lost 3 bases, leaving 12 bases of the junction unmatched. Germline CDR1 reads MNHEY; CDR2 reads SMNVEV (reference sequence). CDR3 protein: CASSLEPGQGYPNEQFF. For the CDR3, the DNA is TGTGCCAGCAGTTTGGAACCGGGACAGGGGTACCCAAATGAGCAGTTCTTC.

The chain combines TRBV18 with TRBJ1-5; 10 positions match TRBD1. Trimming took 3 bases from V and 2 from J; bases not matched to a gene: 7. The CDR3 contains 17 residues. Germline CDR1 KGHSH, CDR2 LQKENI. This CDR3 reads CASSPTTGGGGNQPQHF. The DNA of the CDR3 is TGTGCCAGCTCACCTACGACAGGGGGCGGGGGCAATCAGCCCCAGCATTTT.

This chain joins TRBV18 and TRBJ2-1; TRBD2 agrees at 14 bases. Germline CDR1 reads KGHSH; CDR2 reads LQKENI. The CDR3 length is 16 residues. V lost 3 bases and J lost 5; bases outside the gene matches: 3. Here the CDR3 reads CASSPGLAGAHNEQFF. DNA for the CDR3: TGTGCCAGCTCACCGGGACTAGCGGGGGCCCACAATGAGCAGTTCTTC.

The chain is built from TRBV29-1 and TRBJ1-5; 8 bases fit TRBD1. The CDR3 spans 14 residues. CDR1 SQVTM and CDR2 ANQGSEA come from the germline V gene. Unmatched junction bases numbered 3, after V lost 4 bases and J lost 1 base. CDR3 loop: CSVGQGTSNQPQHF. In DNA form, the CDR3 reads TGCAGCGTTGGACAGGGGACAAGCAATCAGCCCCAGCATTTT.

J is TRBJ1-2 and V is TRBV6-2 or TRBV6-3; 9 bases match TRBD1. Per the germline V gene, CDR1 is MNHEY and CDR2 is SVGEGT. Trimming removed 2 bases from V and 6 bases from J; junction bases left unmatched: 10. The CDR3 has 16 amino acids. The CDR3 sequence: CASSYDGAGTGNGYTF. The CDR3 DNA is TGTGCCAGCAGTTACGACGGCGCCGGGACAGGGAATGGCTACACCTTC.

The chain recombines TRBV3-1 (or the pseudogene TRBV3-2) with TRBJ1-2; D is unresolved. Germline CDR1 reads LGHDT; CDR2 reads YNNKEL (reference sequence). V lost 4 bases to trimming and J lost 4 bases, with 16 bases between them. CDR3 size: 15 residues. The CDR3 DNA follows: TGTGCCAGCAGCCTTACCACCGGACGGGGCTATGGCTACACCTTC. This sequence encodes CASSLTTGRGYGYTF.

In DNA form, the CDR3 reads TGTGCCAGCAGCGCAGGGCTTGGGTCGAACACCGGGGAGCTGTTTTTT. Translated: CASSAGLGSNTGELFF. V gene TRBV9 combines with J gene TRBJ2-2, with D possibly TRBD1 on 5 matching bases. Germline V CDR1 and CDR2: SGDLS, YYNGEE. The CDR3 extends over 16 amino acids. Trimming stripped 3 bases from V and 0 bases from J, with 12 bases between.

The rearrangement joins TRBV21-1 to TRBJ1-1; TRBD1, the D gene given by the table, was not confirmed from the DNA. TRBV21-1 is a recognized pseudogene. The CDR3 is made up of 14 amino acids. The CDR3 loop is CASSNWDRVTEAFF. The CDR3 coding sequence is TGTGCCAGCAGCAACTGGGACAGGGTGACTGAAGCTTTCTTT.

V usage is TRBV7-9 and J usage is TRBJ1-3; maybe TRBD1 (5 bases). V was trimmed by 4 bases and J by 4 bases, leaving 11 bases between them. Looked up from germline, CDR1 is SEHNR and CDR2 is FQNEAQ (reference sequence). The CDR3 runs 14 residues. CDR3 residues: CASSSKTVGNTIYF. CDR3 sequence (DNA): TGTGCCAGCAGCTCCAAGACAGTCGGAAACACCATATATTTT.

This clone came up a few times. The V and J genes are TRBV5-5 and TRBJ1-6; D unclear. Germline V gene sequence: CDR1 SGHKS, CDR2 YYEKEE (reference sequence). The V and J ends lost 7 bases and 4 bases respectively, with 15 bases between them. The CDR3 contains 15 residues. The CDR3 bases are TGTGCCAGCCGGCTCTCGGGATTTTATAATTCACCCCTCCACTTT. This gives the protein CASRLSGFYNSPLHF.

This clone was seen a single time. J is TRBJ1-6 and V is TRBV25-1; D gene unclear. CDR3 length: 12 residues. Germline values: CDR1 MGHDK, CDR2 SYGVNS. Trimming removed 6 bases at V and 4 bases at J, with 4 bases between. This chain's CDR3 is CASRGYNSPLHF. The CDR3 nucleotides read TGTGCCAGCAGGGGGTATAATTCACCCCTCCACTTT.